A single sample gave rise to the 13 T cell receptor beta chains below, sequenced in a study of T cells in Graves' hyperthyroidism and ophthalmopathy. What was amplified from RNA transcripts were TCR beta CDR3 regions. The HTBI set primed first-round TCR CDR3 RT-PCR. Each CDR3 protein is one row after TCRdb ran MiXCR on the multiplex PCR reads. This repertoire shows some 300,000 distinct CDR3 sequences, 16% found once; its top ten account for around 35%. Sequenced: blood. The source of these receptors is a man younger than 45 with Graves' hyperthyroidism.

This clonotype was counted many times. J is TRBJ2-7 and V is TRBV20-1; D call uncertain. This CDR3 spans 13 amino acids. Trimming left V 2 bases short and J 8 bases short, with 16 bases between. CDR1 is DFQATT and CDR2 is SNEGSKA in the germline V gene (reference sequence). CDR3 nucleotide sequence: TGCAGTGCTAGAAAGGACGCCTCCCCTCAGCAGTACTTC. It translates to CSARKDASPQQYF.

CDR3 loop: CASSPVATSWGETQYF. CDR3 coding DNA: TGCGCCAGCAGCCCTGTGGCGACTAGTTGGGGAGAGACCCAGTACTTC. V and J are TRBV5-1 and TRBJ2-5; D might be TRBD2 (6 bases). V lost 4 bases and J lost 4, with 20 bases in between. CDR3 length: 16 residues. The germline V gene encodes CDR1 SGHRS and CDR2 YFSETQ.

This clonotype was counted a few times. This chain links TRBV12-3 or TRBV12-4 with TRBJ1-4; 7 bases fit TRBD1. The CDR3 loop spans 14 amino acids. V lost 5 bases and J lost 4; bases outside the gene matches: 4. CDR3 region: CASSGDSSNEKLFF. Here the CDR3 DNA reads TGTGCCAGCAGTGGGGACAGTAGTAATGAAAAACTGTTTTTT.

This clonotype was counted between two and nine times. This chain links TRBV7-9 with TRBJ1-4, with D tentatively TRBD1 (6 bases). Germline V gene sequence: CDR1 SEHNR, CDR2 FQNEAQ (reference sequence). V dropped 6 bases and J dropped 3 bases, with 14 bases sitting between them. This CDR3 spans 15 amino acids. Here the CDR3 reads CASSFSQGPNEKLFF. CDR3 DNA sequence: TGTGCCAGCAGTTTCTCTCAGGGGCCTAATGAAAAACTGTTTTTT.

This clonotype was detected ten times or more. The gene calls are TRBV29-1 and TRBJ2-1, with 9 bases that match TRBD2. V lost 1 base to trimming and J lost 10 bases; unmatched junction nucleotides: 5. CDR1 SQVTM and CDR2 ANQGSEA come from the germline V gene. There are 13 residues in the CDR3. The CDR3 region is CSVEVGLAIEQFF. The CDR3 nucleotides read TGCAGCGTTGAAGTGGGACTAGCCATCGAGCAGTTCTTC.

The V gene is TRBV14, the J gene TRBJ2-5; TRBD1 might be the D (5 bases). The V end was cut by 0 bases, the J end by 1 base, with 9 bases between. The CDR3 contains 15 residues. Germline CDR1 reads SGHDN; CDR2 reads FVKESK. CDR3 DNA sequence: TGTGCCAGCAGCCAAGAAGGACACTCCCAAGAGACCCAGTACTTC. Residues: CASSQEGHSQETQYF.

There are many counts of this clonotype. The rearrangement joins TRBV2 to TRBJ1-2; D unresolved. The CDR3 runs 11 residues. V lost 6 bases and J 0 bases, leaving 2 bases between the germline ends. In germline, CDR1 is SNHLY, CDR2 FYNNEI. In DNA, the CDR3 is TGTGCCAGCAGAGCTAACTATGGCTACACCTTC. Translated: CASRANYGYTF.

This clonotype was counted once. The rearrangement links TRBV10-3 to TRBJ1-3; the D gene is possibly TRBD1 (6 bases). This CDR3 contains 13 residues. Per the germline V gene, CDR1 is ENHRY and CDR2 is SYGVKD. The V end was cut by 6 bases, the J end by 4 bases, with 10 bases between. In nucleotides, the CDR3 is TGTGCCATCAGCCAGGGGTCCGGAAACACCATATATTTT. Translated: CAISQGSGNTIYF.

This clonotype was observed at least ten times. The CDR3 region has the DNA TGTGCCAGCAGCCAAGATCAGGGATCTGGAAACACCATATATTTT. Translation gives CASSQDQGSGNTIYF. The chain links TRBV3-1 to TRBJ1-3; weak D call: TRBD1 (5 bases). Germline V gene data show CDR1 as LGHDT and CDR2 as YNNKEL (reference sequence). This CDR3 spans 15 amino acids. Trimming left V 0 bases short and J 1 base short, with 7 bases between.

This clonotype has more than one count but fewer than ten. Since a much larger clone is just one base distant, this may be a read error. The chain has TRBV12-3 or TRBV12-4 and TRBJ1-4, with D possibly TRBD1 on 5 matching bases. Between the trimmed V and J ends, which lost 5 bases and 0 bases, there was a span of 10 bases. The CDR3 loop spans 15 amino acids. CDR3 region: CASSTTGPTNEKLFF. The DNA for the CDR3 is TGTGCCAGCAGTACTACAGGTCCAACTAATGAAAAACTGTTTTTT.

This clonotype was detected many times. The chain recombines TRBV30 with TRBJ1-2; D possibly corresponds to TRBD1 (6 bases). This CDR3 is built from 13 residues. CDR1 is GTSNPN and CDR2 is SVGIG in the germline V gene (reference sequence). V was clipped by 1 base and J by 4 bases, with 10 bases between them. Written as DNA, the CDR3 is TGTGCCTGGAGTGAACAGGGTGTCTATGGCTACACCTTC. Amino acid sequence: CAWSEQGVYGYTF.

This clonotype was recorded many times. The chain couples TRBV28 to TRBJ2-7; D tentatively reads TRBD1 or TRBD2 (5 bases each). The CDR3 runs 15 residues. Germline V CDR1 and CDR2: MDHEN, SYDVKM. The V and J ends lost 6 bases and 3 bases respectively, with 18 bases between them. The DNA for the CDR3 is TGTGCCAGCAGCCCGGGACGGAAATTCTACTACGAGCAGTACTTC. Amino acids: CASSPGRKFYYEQYF. The full variable domain, in which reference TRBV28 and TRBJ2-7 provide the parts outside the CDR3, is DVKVTQSSRYLVKRTGEKVFLECVQDMDHENMFWYRQDPGLGLRLIYFSYDVKMKEKGDIPEGYSVSREKKERFSLILESASTNQTSMYLCASSPGRKFYYEQYFGPGTRLTVT.

The sample holds many counts of this clonotype. The chain combines TRBV7-2 with TRBJ2-7, with D unresolved. The CDR3 loop spans 14 amino acids. Germline V gives CDR1 SGHTA, CDR2 FQGNSA. The V end was cut by 1 base, the J end by 6 bases, with 13 bases between. This chain's CDR3 is CASSLVNSFSEQYF. The CDR3 DNA reads as TGTGCCAGCAGCTTAGTCAATTCTTTCAGCGAGCAGTACTTC.